This entry describes one TCR beta chain. Its antigen remains unknown. Clones were read by immunoSEQ multiplex PCR, and TCRdb kept only the in-frame ones, dropping some. The sample lists roughly 100,000 clones, about 92% occurring once. The sample belongs to a study of T cell responses to AZD1222 COVID-19 vaccine. Broader study findings: A rise in Spike-specific TCR breadth and depth followed two AZD1222 doses.

Between the trimmed V and J ends, which lost 6 bases and 5 bases, there was a span of 15 bases. Germline loops: CDR1 SGHRS, CDR2 YFSETQ. The length of the CDR3 is 14 residues. The sequenced sample was peripheral blood, obtained 28 days after the second AZD1222 dose. J is TRBJ2-1 and V is TRBV5-1; D call uncertain. This clonotype originated in an adult who received the AZD1222 COVID-19 vaccine. The CDR3 DNA follows: TGCGCCAGCAAACGCCAGGAATACAACAATGAGCAGTTCTTC. Its protein is CASKRQEYNNEQFF.